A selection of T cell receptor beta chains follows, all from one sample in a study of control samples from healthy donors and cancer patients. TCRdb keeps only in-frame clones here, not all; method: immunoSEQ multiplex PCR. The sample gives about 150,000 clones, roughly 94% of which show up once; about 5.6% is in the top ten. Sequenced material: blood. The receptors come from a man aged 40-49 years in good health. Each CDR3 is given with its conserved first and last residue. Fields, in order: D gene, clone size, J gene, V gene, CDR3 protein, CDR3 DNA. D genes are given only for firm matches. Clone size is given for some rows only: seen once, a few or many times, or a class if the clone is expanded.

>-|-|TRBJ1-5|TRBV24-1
CATSDSANNGGDNQPQHF
TGTGCCACCAGTGATTCCGCTAACAACGGAGGGGATAATCAGCCCCAGCATTTT
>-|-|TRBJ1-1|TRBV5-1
CASSLLDGNTEAFF
TGCGCCAGCAGCTTGTTGGACGGGAACACTGAAGCTTTCTTT
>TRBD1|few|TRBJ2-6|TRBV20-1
CSASNRGQSGANVLTF
TGCAGTGCTAGTAACAGGGGGCAATCGGGGGCCAACGTCCTGACTTTC
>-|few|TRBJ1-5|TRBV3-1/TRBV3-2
CASSRREGQPQHF
TGTGCCAGCAGCCGCAGGGAGGGTCAGCCCCAGCATTTT
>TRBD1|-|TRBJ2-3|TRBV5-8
CASRGQVTDTQYF
TGTGCCAGCAGAGGACAGGTCACAGATACGCAGTATTTT
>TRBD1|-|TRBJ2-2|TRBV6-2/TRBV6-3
CASSGQGARNTGELFF
TGTGCCAGCAGCGGCCAGGGGGCACGTAACACCGGGGAGCTGTTTTTT
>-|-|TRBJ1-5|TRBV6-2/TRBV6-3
CASSYRGGYSNQPQHF
TGTGCCAGCAGTTACCGGGGCGGATATAGCAATCAGCCCCAGCATTTT
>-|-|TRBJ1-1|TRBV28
CASSLVGTVPLNTEAFF
TGTGCCAGCAGTTTAGTAGGGACCGTTCCTCTGAACACTGAAGCTTTCTTT
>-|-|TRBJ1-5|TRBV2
CASSLWGNQPQHF
TGTGCCAGCAGCTTGTGGGGGAATCAGCCCCAGCATTTT
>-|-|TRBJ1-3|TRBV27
CASSFGEPDSGNTIYF
TGTGCCAGCAGTTTTGGAGAGCCGGACTCTGGAAACACCATATATTTT
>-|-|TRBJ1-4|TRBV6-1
CASSENSYEKLFF
TGTGCCAGCAGTGAAAACAGCTATGAAAAACTGTTTTTT
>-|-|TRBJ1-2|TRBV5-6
CASSLTGSYGYTF
TGTGCCAGCAGCTTGACAGGATCCTATGGCTACACCTTC
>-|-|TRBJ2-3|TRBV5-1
CASSPGGPDTQYF
TGCGCCAGCAGCCCAGGAGGACCAGATACGCAGTATTTT
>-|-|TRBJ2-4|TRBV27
CASSGTLKDKNIQYF
TGTGCCAGCAGTGGGACTCTAAAGGACAAAAACATTCAGTACTTC
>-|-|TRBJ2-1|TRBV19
CASSPRGTVNEQFF
TGTGCCAGTAGTCCGAGGGGGACGGTGAATGAGCAGTTCTTC
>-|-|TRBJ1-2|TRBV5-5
CASSLAGVGYGYTF
TGTGCCAGCAGCTTGGCCGGGGTAGGCTATGGCTACACCTTC
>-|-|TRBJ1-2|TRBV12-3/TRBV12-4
CASSFDPNYGYTF
TGTGCCAGCAGTTTTGATCCTAACTATGGCTACACCTTC
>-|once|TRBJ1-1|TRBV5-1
CASKWGGEGSTEAFF
TGCGCCAGCAAGTGGGGGGGCGAGGGGTCCACTGAAGCTTTCTTT
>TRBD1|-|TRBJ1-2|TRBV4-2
CASSQALTGDGYTF
TGTGCCAGCAGCCAAGCCCTGACAGGGGACGGCTACACCTTC
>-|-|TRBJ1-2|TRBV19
CASLLGGTSNGYTF
TGTGCCAGCCTCCTCGGGGGAACATCGAATGGCTACACCTTC
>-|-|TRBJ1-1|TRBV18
CASSGQAMNTEAFF
TGTGCCAGCTCGGGGCAGGCGATGAACACTGAAGCTTTCTTT
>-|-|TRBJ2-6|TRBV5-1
CASSLVSGANVLTF
TGCGCCAGCAGCCTAGTCTCTGGGGCCAACGTCCTGACTTTC
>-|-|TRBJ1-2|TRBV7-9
CASSQLRNFNYGYTF
TGTGCCAGCAGCCAACTCAGGAACTTTAACTATGGCTACACCTTC
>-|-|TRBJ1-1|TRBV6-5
CASSYLEGEAEAFF
TGTGCCAGCAGTTACTTGGAGGGGGAGGCTGAAGCTTTCTTT
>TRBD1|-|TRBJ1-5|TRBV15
CATSRDGTGGRQPQHF
TGTGCCACCAGCAGAGATGGAACAGGGGGCCGTCAGCCCCAGCATTTT
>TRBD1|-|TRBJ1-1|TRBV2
CASSPRTGGHEAFF
TGTGCCAGCAGTCCCCGGACAGGGGGACATGAAGCTTTCTTT
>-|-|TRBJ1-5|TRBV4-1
CASSPDYTGQPQHF
TGCGCCAGCAGCCCCGATTATACCGGGCAGCCCCAGCATTTT
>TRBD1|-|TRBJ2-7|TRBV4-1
CASSFRDSASYEQYF
TGCGCCAGCAGCTTCCGGGACAGTGCCTCCTACGAGCAGTACTTC
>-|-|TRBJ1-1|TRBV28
CASSFLEGVRTEAFF
TGTGCCAGCAGTTTTCTTGAAGGGGTACGGACTGAAGCTTTCTTT
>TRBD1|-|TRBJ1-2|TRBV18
CASSPIGRGRNYGYTF
TGTGCCAGCTCCCCCATAGGTAGGGGGCGGAACTATGGCTACACCTTC
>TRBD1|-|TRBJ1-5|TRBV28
CASSPLTGGLNQPQHF
TGTGCCAGCAGCCCCTTAACAGGGGGCCTCAATCAGCCCCAGCATTTT